The rows below give T cell receptor beta chains drawn from one sample of a study of identical twins. TCRdb re-analysed the 5' RACE reads in MiXCR, keeping a single row per CDR3 protein. The repertoire holds about 100,000 distinct CDR3 sequences, with 5.9% as singletons. The sequenced material came from memory T cells sorted from blood. Every receptor here comes from a woman between 50 and 59 years old in good health. CDR3s include the opening cysteine and the closing phenylalanine or tryptophan. D genes are given only for firm matches. Size values are once, few and many counts, or a class for expanded clones, and some rows have none.

v_gene: TRBV7-8
j_gene: TRBJ2-5
abundance: many
d_gene: .
CDR3aa: CASSLLRGQETQYF
CDR3nt: TGTGCCAGCAGCTTACTCCGTGGCCAAGAGACCCAGTACTTC

v_gene: TRBV7-9
j_gene: TRBJ2-5
abundance: many
d_gene: .
CDR3aa: CASSLTGSAAQETQYF
CDR3nt: TGTGCCAGCAGCTTAACTGGCAGTGCAGCACAAGAGACCCAGTACTTC

v_gene: TRBV5-1
j_gene: TRBJ2-7
abundance: many
d_gene: .
CDR3aa: CASSLWGSLLSYEQYF
CDR3nt: TGCGCCAGCAGCTTGTGGGGGAGCCTCCTCTCCTACGAGCAGTACTTC

v_gene: TRBV7-8
j_gene: TRBJ1-5
abundance: many
d_gene: TRBD1
CDR3aa: CASSYTGDQPQHF
CDR3nt: TGTGCCAGCAGCTATACAGGGGATCAGCCCCAGCATTTT

v_gene: TRBV7-8
j_gene: TRBJ2-1
abundance: many
d_gene: .
CDR3aa: CASSLRVVSYNEQFF
CDR3nt: TGTGCCAGCAGCTTACGAGTCGTCTCCTACAATGAGCAGTTCTTC

v_gene: TRBV12-3/TRBV12-4
j_gene: TRBJ2-1
abundance: few
d_gene: TRBD1
CDR3aa: CASSWTGGREQFF
CDR3nt: TGTGCCAGCAGCTGGACAGGGGGCCGTGAGCAGTTCTTC

v_gene: TRBV2
j_gene: TRBJ2-5
abundance: .
d_gene: TRBD2
CDR3aa: CASSEEGSGRTQETQYF
CDR3nt: TGTGCCAGCAGTGAGGAGGGGAGCGGGAGGACCCAAGAGACCCAGTACTTC

v_gene: TRBV29-1
j_gene: TRBJ2-5
abundance: many
d_gene: TRBD2
CDR3aa: CSARGGRGETQYF
CDR3nt: TGCAGCGCCCGGGGGGGCAGGGGAGAGACCCAGTACTTC

v_gene: TRBV5-1
j_gene: TRBJ1-4
abundance: few
d_gene: .
CDR3aa: CASSLLSSTNEKLFF
CDR3nt: TGCGCCAGCAGCTTACTCTCCTCAACTAATGAAAAACTGTTTTTT

v_gene: TRBV5-1
j_gene: TRBJ2-3
abundance: many
d_gene: .
CDR3aa: CASSLQGVTDTQYF
CDR3nt: TGCGCCAGCAGCTTGCAAGGGGTTACAGATACGCAGTATTTT

v_gene: TRBV5-1
j_gene: TRBJ2-2
abundance: many
d_gene: .
CDR3aa: CASSLNTGELFF
CDR3nt: TGCGCCAGCAGCTTGAACACCGGGGAGCTGTTTTTT

v_gene: TRBV10-3
j_gene: TRBJ2-2
abundance: many
d_gene: TRBD2
CDR3aa: CATAGTSGGRTGELFF
CDR3nt: TGTGCCACCGCCGGGACTAGCGGGGGCCGCACCGGGGAGCTGTTTTTT